The rows below give T cell receptor beta chains drawn from one sample of a study of blood T cell repertoires in COVID-19. Libraries were prepared by immunoSEQ multiplex PCR; TCRdb keeps only in-frame clonotypes and omits some of them. The sample carries fewer than 70,000 clones, around 78% recorded once. The sequenced sample consisted of peripheral blood. These receptors were obtained from a human donor in a cohort sampled during active COVID-19. CDR3s leave out the opening cysteine and the closing phenylalanine or tryptophan.

TRBJ1-2 | TRBV6-5 | ASSPQGYGYT
TRBJ2-7 | TRBV11-1 | ASSTHGQGQGYEQY
TRBJ2-7 | TRBV7-2 | ASSHVAGDNYEQY
TRBJ1-2 | TRBV10-3 | AISELAGYYGYT
TRBJ2-7 | TRBV7-2 | ASSEGVSAVYEQY
TRBJ2-7 | TRBV5-8 | ASSMGLAGMTYEQY
TRBJ2-7 | TRBV7-2 | ASSFEAGDSYEQY
TRBJ2-7 | TRBV9 | ASSDRDRVVHEQY
TRBJ2-7 | TRBV4-1 | ASSQEGTRSYEQY
TRBJ1-5 | TRBV27 | ASSSRDSISPQH
TRBJ2-3 | TRBV7-9 | ASSPTPWEGDTQY
TRBJ2-7 | TRBV28 | ASSFPPDRDSYEQY
TRBJ1-1 | TRBV7-2 | ASSGGTEAF
TRBJ2-7 | TRBV27 | ASQGLAGPAPSYEQY
TRBJ2-6 | TRBV27 | ASRQGDSGANVLT
TRBJ2-7 | TRBV27 | ASSLGLYYEQY
TRBJ1-1 | TRBV5-5 | ASSPITYRTGKNTEAF
TRBJ2-7 | TRBV6-5 | ASSYDPAGTYEQY
TRBJ2-7 | TRBV18 | ASSVSGGNYEQY
TRBJ1-1 | TRBV9 | ASSVGGEGTEAF
TRBJ2-6 | TRBV6-4 | ASSDSSSGANVLT
TRBJ2-7 | TRBV4-3 | ASSQDVGTGDPYEQY
TRBJ1-2 | TRBV5-8 | ASSLSLNYGYT
TRBJ1-6 | TRBV5-6 | ASSLPGQGARNSPLH
TRBJ1-1 | TRBV5-1 | ASSFRVNTEAF
TRBJ1-4 | TRBV4-2 | ASSQDGDSVNEKLF
TRBJ1-1 | TRBV2 | ASSYRGVGTEAF
TRBJ2-1 | TRBV5-1 | ASSLLQGPYNEQF
TRBJ1-1 | TRBV19 | ASSQTANTEAF
TRBJ2-7 | TRBV30 | AWSVDPGLDEQY
TRBJ1-2 | TRBV29-1 | SVEKTGNYGYT
TRBJ1-2 | TRBV6-1 | ASSEAPGGADGYT
TRBJ1-1 | TRBV10-3 | AISAGTGVNTEAF
TRBJ1-1 | TRBV13 | ASSLEGQGLVEAF
TRBJ2-1 | TRBV9 | ASSAGTSGYNEQF
TRBJ2-1 | TRBV11-2 | ASSGGVTPNEQF
TRBJ2-7 | TRBV7-9 | ASSLAGTEPYEQY
TRBJ1-5 | TRBV3-1/TRBV3-2 | ASSQDPSQPQH
TRBJ1-3 | TRBV15 | ATSRDGTVGNTIY
TRBJ1-3 | TRBV7-8 | ASSATGALSGNTIY
TRBJ2-7 | TRBV4-3 | ASSLQPGQGYEQY
TRBJ1-1 | TRBV18 | ASSPRVWNTEAF
TRBJ2-7 | TRBV7-9 | ASSATNYRDGEQY
TRBJ1-2 | TRBV19 | ASSMPRGEYDNYGYT
TRBJ1-1 | TRBV19 | ASIPGTRGVNTEAF
TRBJ1-1 | TRBV4-1 | ASSQSGGNTEAF
TRBJ2-7 | TRBV6-5 | ASSYSGGHYEQY
TRBJ2-7 | TRBV3-1/TRBV3-2 | ASSQEGPTGVEQY
TRBJ1-2 | TRBV2 | ASEEGGGYGYT
TRBJ1-2 | TRBV7-9 | ASSSQTGAGYGYT
TRBJ1-1 | TRBV28 | ASSLFGGSAEAF
TRBJ1-3 | TRBV9 | ASSPGTTALH
TRBJ1-1 | TRBV15 | ATSRVGGGNTEAF